This T cell receptor (beta chain) appears in the sequencing data of a study of read filtering for tumor transcriptome and immune sequencing. Molecular barcoded adaptors covering alpha/delta and beta/gamma chains were used on 400 ng RNA. TCRdb re-analysed the reads in MiXCR, keeping a single row per CDR3 protein. This sample has about 46,000 distinct CDR3 sequences, with 15% to 20% found just once. V lost 5 bases and J lost 4; bases outside the gene matches: 5. Germline V gene sequence: CDR1 LGHDT, CDR2 YNNKEL (reference sequence). This CDR3 region has 14 residues. Whole-study results and caveats: IR-seq and RNA-seq agreed better without single-read clonotypes. Even smaller IR-seq throughput identified most shared clonotypes. The sorted CD138-negative fraction was a mixed bone marrow immune population, not purified T cells.

This clonotype was observed many times. Its antigen is undetermined. The clonotype comes from a donor older than 35 with multiple myeloma. The chain employs TRBV3-1 and TRBJ2-3, with TRBD2 matching 8 bases. The sequencing sample was made of a population of CD138-negative cells sorted from bone marrow. CDR3 DNA: TGTGCCAGCAGCAGGACTAGCCGGGCAGATACGCAGTATTTT. Amino acid sequence: CASSRTSRADTQYF.